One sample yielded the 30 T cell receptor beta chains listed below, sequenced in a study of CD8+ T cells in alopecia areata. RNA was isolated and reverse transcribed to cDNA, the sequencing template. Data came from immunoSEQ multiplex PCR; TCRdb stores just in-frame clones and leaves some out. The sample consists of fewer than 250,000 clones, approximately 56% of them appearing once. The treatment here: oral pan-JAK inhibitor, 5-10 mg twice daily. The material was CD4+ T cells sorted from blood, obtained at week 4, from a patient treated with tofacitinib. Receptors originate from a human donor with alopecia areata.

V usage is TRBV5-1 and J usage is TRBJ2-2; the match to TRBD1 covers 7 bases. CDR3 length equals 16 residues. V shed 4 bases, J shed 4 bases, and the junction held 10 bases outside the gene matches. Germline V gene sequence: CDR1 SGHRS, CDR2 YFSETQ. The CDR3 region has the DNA TGCGCCAGCAGCCTAACGACAGGGTCTCGCACCGGGGAGCTGTTTTTT. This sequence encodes CASSLTTGSRTGELFF.

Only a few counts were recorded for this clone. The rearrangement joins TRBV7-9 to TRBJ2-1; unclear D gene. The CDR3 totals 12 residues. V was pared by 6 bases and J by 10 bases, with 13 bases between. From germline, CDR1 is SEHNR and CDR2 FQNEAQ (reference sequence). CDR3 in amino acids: CASRPTVGEQFF. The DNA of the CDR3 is TGTGCCAGCAGACCAACCGTGGGGGAGCAGTTCTTC.

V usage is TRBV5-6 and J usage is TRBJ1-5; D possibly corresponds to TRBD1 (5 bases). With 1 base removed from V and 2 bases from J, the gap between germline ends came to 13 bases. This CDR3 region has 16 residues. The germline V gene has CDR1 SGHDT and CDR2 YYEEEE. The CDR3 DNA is TGTGCCAGCAGCTTGTACGGGGCGACGGGCAATCAGCCCCAGCATTTT. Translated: CASSLYGATGNQPQHF.

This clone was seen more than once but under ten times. In DNA, the CDR3 is TGTGCCAGCAGCTCGGTGGGGGTCCCGGCGATGAACACTGAAGCTTTCTTT. Protein sequence: CASSSVGVPAMNTEAFF. V gene TRBV7-9 combines with J gene TRBJ1-1; TRBD1 might be the D (5 bases). The CDR3 consists of 17 residues. The V gene's germline CDR1 is SEHNR and CDR2 FQNEAQ (reference sequence). Trimming took off 4 bases at V and 0 bases at J, with 18 bases between the two ends. The entire variable domain, with the rest obtained from reference TRBV7-9 and TRBJ1-1, is as follows: DTGVSQNPRHKITKRGQNVTFRCDPISEHNRLYWYRQTLGQGPEFLTYFQNEAQLEKSRLLSDRFSAERPKGSFSTLEIQRTEQGDSAMYLCASSSVGVPAMNTEAFFGQGTRLTVV.

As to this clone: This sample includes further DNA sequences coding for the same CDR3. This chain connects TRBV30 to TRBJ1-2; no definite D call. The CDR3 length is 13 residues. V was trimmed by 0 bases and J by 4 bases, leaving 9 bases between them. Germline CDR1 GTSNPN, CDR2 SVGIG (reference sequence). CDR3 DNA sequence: TGTGCCTGGAGTGTACTACGGGGCTATGGCTACACCTTC. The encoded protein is CAWSVLRGYGYTF.

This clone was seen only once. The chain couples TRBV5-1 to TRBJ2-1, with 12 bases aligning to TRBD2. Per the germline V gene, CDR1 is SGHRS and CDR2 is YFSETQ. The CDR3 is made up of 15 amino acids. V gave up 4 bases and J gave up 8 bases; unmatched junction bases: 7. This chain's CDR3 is CASSTGLAGFDEQFF. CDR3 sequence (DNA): TGCGCCAGCAGCACTGGACTAGCGGGATTTGATGAGCAGTTCTTC.

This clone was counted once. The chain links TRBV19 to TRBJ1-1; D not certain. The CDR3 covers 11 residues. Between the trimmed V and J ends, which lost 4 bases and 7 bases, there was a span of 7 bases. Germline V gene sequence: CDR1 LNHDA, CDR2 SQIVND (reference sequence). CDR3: CASSTGLEAFF. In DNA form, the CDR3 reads TGTGCCAGTAGTACAGGACTTGAAGCTTTCTTT.

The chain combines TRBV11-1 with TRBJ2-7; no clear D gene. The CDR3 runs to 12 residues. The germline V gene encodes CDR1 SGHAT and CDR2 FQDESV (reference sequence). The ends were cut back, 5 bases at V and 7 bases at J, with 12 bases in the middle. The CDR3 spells CASSGFGGEQYF. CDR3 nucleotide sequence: TGTGCCAGCAGCGGGTTTGGTGGGGAGCAGTACTTC.

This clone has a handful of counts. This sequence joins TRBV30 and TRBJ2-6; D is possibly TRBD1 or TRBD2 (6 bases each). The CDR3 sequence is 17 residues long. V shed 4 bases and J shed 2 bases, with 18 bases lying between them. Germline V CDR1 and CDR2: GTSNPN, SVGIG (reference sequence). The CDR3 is CAWTGTSGGPGANVLTF. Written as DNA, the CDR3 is TGTGCCTGGACGGGAACTTCTGGGGGGCCTGGGGCCAACGTCCTGACTTTC.

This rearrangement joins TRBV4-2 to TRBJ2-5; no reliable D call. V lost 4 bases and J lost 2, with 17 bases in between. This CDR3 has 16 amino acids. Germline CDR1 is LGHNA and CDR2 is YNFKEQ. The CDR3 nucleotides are TGTGCCAGCAGCCCTGGGCGGAAGGGCCCTCAAGAGACCCAGTACTTC. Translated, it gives CASSPGRKGPQETQYF.

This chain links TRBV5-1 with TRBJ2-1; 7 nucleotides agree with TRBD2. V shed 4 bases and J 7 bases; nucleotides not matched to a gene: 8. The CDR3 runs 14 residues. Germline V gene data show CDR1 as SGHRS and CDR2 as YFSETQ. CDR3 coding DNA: TGCGCCAGCAGCGCGGGAGTTCTTCAAAATGAGCAGTTCTTC. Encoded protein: CASSAGVLQNEQFF.

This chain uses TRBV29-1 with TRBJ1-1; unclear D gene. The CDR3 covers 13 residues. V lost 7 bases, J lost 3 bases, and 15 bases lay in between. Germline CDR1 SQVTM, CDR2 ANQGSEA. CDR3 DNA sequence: TGCAGCGCTATCTCCGGGATGGACACTGAAGCTTTCTTT. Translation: CSAISGMDTEAFF.

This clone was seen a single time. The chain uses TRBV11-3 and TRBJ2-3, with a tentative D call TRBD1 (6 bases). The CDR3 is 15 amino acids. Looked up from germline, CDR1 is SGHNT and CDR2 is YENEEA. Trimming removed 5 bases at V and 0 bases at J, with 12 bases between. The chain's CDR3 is CASSPGGHSTDTQYF. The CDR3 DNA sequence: TGTGCCAGCAGCCCTGGGGGACACAGCACAGATACGCAGTATTTT.

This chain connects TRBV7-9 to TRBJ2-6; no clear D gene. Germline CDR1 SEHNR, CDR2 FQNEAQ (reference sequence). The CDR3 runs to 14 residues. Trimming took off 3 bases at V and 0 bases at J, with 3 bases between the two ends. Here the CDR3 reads CASSFGSGANVLTF. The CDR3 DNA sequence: TGTGCCAGCAGCTTCGGCTCTGGGGCCAACGTCCTGACTTTC. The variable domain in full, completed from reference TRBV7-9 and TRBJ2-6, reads DTGVSQNPRHKITKRGQNVTFRCDPISEHNRLYWYRQTLGQGPEFLTYFQNEAQLEKSRLLSDRFSAERPKGSFSTLEIQRTEQGDSAMYLCASSFGSGANVLTFGAGSRLTVL.

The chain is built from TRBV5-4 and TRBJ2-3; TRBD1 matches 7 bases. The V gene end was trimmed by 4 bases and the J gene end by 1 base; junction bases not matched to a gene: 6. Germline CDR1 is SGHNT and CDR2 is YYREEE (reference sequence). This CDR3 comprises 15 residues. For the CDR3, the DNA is TGTGCCAGCAGCCTGGGACAGCAGCGCACAGATACGCAGTATTTT. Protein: CASSLGQQRTDTQYF.

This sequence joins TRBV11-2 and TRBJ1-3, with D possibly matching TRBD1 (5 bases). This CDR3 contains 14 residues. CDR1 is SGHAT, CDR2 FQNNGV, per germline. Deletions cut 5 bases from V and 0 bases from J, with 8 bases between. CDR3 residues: CASSRRGSGNTIYF. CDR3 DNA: TGTGCCAGCAGCCGGAGGGGCTCTGGAAACACCATATATTTT.

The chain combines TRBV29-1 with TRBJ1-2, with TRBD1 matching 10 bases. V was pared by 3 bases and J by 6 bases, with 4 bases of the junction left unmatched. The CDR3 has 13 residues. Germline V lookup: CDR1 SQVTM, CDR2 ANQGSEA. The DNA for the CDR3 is TGCAGCGTTGACAGGGGACAGGGGCATGGCTACACCTTC. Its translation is CSVDRGQGHGYTF.

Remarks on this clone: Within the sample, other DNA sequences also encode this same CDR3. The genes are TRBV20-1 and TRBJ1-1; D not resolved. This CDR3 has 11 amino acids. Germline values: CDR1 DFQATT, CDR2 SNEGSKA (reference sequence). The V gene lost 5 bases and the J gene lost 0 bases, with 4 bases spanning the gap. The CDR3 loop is CSARMNTEAFF. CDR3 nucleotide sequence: TGCAGTGCTCGGATGAACACTGAAGCTTTCTTT.

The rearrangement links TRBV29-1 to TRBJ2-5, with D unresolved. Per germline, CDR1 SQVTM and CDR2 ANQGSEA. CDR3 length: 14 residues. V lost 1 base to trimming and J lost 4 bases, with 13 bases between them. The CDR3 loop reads CSVEGQTSPETQYF. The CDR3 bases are TGCAGCGTTGAAGGGCAGACGTCTCCAGAGACCCAGTACTTC.

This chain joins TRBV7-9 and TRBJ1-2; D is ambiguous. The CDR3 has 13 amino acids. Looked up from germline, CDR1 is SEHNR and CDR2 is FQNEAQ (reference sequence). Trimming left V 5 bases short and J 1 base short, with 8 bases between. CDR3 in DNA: TGTGCCAGCAGCCTCAGGAGTAACTATGGCTACACCTTC. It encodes CASSLRSNYGYTF. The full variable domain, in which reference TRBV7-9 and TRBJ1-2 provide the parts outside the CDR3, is DTGVSQNPRHKITKRGQNVTFRCDPISEHNRLYWYRQTLGQGPEFLTYFQNEAQLEKSRLLSDRFSAERPKGSFSTLEIQRTEQGDSAMYLCASSLRSNYGYTFGSGTRLTVV.

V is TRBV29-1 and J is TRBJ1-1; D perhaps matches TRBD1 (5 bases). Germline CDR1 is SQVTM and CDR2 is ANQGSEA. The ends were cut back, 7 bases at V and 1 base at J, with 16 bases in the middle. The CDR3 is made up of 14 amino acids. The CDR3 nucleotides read TGCAGCGGGTTCACCGGGACGGCGAACACTGAAGCTTTCTTT. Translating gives CSGFTGTANTEAFF.

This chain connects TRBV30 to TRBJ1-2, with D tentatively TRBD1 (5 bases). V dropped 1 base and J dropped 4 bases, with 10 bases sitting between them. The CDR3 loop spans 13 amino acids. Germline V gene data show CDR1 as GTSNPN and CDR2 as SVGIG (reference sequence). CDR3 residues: CAWSEGGAYGYTF. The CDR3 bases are TGTGCCTGGAGTGAAGGAGGGGCCTATGGCTACACCTTC.

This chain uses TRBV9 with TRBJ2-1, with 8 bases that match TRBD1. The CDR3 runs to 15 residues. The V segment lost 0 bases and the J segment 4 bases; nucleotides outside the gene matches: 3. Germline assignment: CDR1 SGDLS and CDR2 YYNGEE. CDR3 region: CASSVDQGAYNEQFF. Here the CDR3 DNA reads TGTGCCAGCAGCGTAGACCAGGGGGCATACAATGAGCAGTTCTTC. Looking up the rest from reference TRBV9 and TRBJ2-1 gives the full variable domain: DSGVTQTPKHLITATGQRVTLRCSPRSGDLSVYWYQQSLDQGLQFLIQYYNGEERAKGNILERFSAQQFPDLHSELNLSSLELGDSALYFCASSVDQGAYNEQFFGPGTRLTVL.

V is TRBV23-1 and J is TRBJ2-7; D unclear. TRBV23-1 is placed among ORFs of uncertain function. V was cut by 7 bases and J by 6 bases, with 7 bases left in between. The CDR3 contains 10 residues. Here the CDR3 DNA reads TGCGCCAGCAACCCCGGCGAGCAGTACTTC. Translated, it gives CASNPGEQYF.

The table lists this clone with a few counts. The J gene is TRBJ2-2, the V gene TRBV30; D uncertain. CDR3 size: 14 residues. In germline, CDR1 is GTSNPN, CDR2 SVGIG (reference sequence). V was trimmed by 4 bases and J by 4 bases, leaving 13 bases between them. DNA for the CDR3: TGTGCCTGGATCAAGGGAAGCGCCACCGGGGAGCTGTTTTTT. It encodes CAWIKGSATGELFF.

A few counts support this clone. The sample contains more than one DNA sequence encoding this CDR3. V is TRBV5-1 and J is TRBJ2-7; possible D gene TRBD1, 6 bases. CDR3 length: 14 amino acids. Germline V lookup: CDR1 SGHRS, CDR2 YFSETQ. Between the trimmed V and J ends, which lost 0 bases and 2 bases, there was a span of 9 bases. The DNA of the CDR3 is TGCGCCAGCAGCTTGGACAGGGCGACCTACGAGCAGTACTTC. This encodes CASSLDRATYEQYF.

DNA of the CDR3: TGTGCCAGCAGTGAAATACAGGGGAATCAGCCCCAGCATTTT. Translation gives CASSEIQGNQPQHF. This sequence joins TRBV25-1 and TRBJ1-5; 7 bases match TRBD1. The V segment lost 2 bases and the J segment 4 bases; nucleotides outside the gene matches: 2. Germline assignment: CDR1 MGHDK and CDR2 SYGVNS. The CDR3 runs 14 residues.

CDR3 loop: CASSTTYEQYF. DNA of the CDR3: TGTGCCAGCTCAACTACCTACGAGCAGTACTTC. V usage is TRBV4-2 and J usage is TRBJ2-7; D gene uncertain. This CDR3 comprises 11 residues. V was shortened by 8 bases and J by 2 bases, with 7 bases between the two germline ends. Germline values: CDR1 LGHNA, CDR2 YNFKEQ.

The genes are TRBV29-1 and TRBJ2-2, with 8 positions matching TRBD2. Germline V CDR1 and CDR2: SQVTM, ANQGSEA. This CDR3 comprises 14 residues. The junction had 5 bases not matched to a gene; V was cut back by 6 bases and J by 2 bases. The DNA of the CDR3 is TGCAGCGTCGGGCTAGCGGGTAACACCGGGGAGCTGTTTTTT. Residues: CSVGLAGNTGELFF.

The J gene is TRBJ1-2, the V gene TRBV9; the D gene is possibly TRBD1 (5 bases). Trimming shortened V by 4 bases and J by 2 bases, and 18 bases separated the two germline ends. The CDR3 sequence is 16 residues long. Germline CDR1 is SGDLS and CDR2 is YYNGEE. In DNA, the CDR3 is TGTGCCAGCAGCCCCCCTCGACCCGGGACGAACTATGGCTACACCTTC. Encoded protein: CASSPPRPGTNYGYTF.